Listed here is a single T cell receptor (beta chain). Data came from immunoSEQ multiplex PCR; TCRdb stores just in-frame clones and leaves some out. The table records 200,000 to 250,000 clones, 65% to 85% of them present only once. CDR1 is ENHRY and CDR2 is SYGVKD in the germline V gene. Trimming left V 2 bases short and J 1 base short, with 15 bases between. The CDR3 covers 16 residues. This specimen belongs to a study of cytomegalovirus exposure and HLA in healthy donors. The receptor comes from a woman aged 30 to 39 in good health and CMV-seropositive. Sequenced sample: PBMCs. V gene TRBV10-3 combines with J gene TRBJ2-7, with a possible D match to TRBD1 (6 bases). The CDR3 DNA is TGTGCCATCAGTGAGGGAGGCCAGGGGTCGTCCTACGAGCAGTACTTC. Residues: CAISEGGQGSSYEQYF.